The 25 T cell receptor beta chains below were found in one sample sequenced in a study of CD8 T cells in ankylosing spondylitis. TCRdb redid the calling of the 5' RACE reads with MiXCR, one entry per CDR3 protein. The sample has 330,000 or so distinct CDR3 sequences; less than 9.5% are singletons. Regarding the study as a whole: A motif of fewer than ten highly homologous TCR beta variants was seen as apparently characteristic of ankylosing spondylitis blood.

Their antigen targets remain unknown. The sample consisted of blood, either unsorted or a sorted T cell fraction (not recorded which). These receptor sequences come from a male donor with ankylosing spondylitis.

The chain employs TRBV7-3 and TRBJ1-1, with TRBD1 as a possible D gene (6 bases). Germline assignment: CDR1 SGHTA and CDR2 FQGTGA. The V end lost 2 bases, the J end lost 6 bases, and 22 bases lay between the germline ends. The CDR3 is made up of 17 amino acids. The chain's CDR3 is CASSLGKGRGFLAEAFF. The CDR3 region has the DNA TGTGCCAGCAGCTTAGGGAAGGGCAGGGGTTTTCTCGCTGAAGCTTTCTTT.

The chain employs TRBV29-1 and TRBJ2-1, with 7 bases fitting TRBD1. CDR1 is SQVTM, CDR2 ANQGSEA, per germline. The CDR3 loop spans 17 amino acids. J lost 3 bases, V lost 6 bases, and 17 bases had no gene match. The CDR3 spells CSVQGVDKIGVYNEQFF. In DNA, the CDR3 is TGCAGCGTCCAGGGGGTGGACAAAATTGGGGTCTACAATGAGCAGTTCTTC.

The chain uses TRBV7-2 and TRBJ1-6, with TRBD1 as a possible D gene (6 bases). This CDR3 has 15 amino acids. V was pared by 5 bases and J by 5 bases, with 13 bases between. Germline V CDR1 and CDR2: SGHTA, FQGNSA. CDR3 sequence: CASSPGGVHNSPLHF. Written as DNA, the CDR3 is TGTGCCAGCAGCCCGGGGGGCGTACATAATTCACCCCTCCACTTT. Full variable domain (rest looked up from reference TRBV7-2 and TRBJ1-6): GAGVSQSPSNKVTEKGKDVELRCDPISGHTALYWYRQSLGQGLEFLIYFQGNSAPDKSGLPSDRFSAERTGGSVSTLTIQRTQQEDSAVYLCASSPGGVHNSPLHFGNGTRLTVT.

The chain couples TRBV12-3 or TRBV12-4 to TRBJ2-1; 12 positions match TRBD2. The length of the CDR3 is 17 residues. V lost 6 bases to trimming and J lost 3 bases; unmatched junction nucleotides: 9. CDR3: CASSPSGRALFYNEQFF. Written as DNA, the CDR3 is TGTGCCAGCAGCCCTAGCGGGAGGGCCCTGTTCTACAATGAGCAGTTCTTC.

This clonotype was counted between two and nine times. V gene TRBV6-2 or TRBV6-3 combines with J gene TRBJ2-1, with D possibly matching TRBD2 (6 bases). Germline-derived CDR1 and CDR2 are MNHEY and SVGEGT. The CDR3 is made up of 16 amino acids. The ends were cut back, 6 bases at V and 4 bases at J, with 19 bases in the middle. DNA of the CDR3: TGTGCCAGCAGAGATTCGGGGGAGCCCCGATACAATGAGCAGTTCTTC. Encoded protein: CASRDSGEPRYNEQFF.

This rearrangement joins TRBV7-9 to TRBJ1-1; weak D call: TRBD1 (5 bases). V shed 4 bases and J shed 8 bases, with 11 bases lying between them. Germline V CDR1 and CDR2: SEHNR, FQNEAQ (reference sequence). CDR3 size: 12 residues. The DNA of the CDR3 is TGTGCCAGCAGCTCAACCTGGACAGAAGCTTTCTTT. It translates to CASSSTWTEAFF. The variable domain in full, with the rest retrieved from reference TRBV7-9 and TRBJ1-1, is DTGVSQNPRHKITKRGQNVTFRCDPISEHNRLYWYRQTLGQGPEFLTYFQNEAQLEKSRLLSDRFSAERPKGSFSTLEIQRTEQGDSAMYLCASSSTWTEAFFGQGTRLTVV.

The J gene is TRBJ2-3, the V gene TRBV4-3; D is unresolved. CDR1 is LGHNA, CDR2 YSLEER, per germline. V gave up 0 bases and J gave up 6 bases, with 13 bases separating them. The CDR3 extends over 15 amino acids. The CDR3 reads CASSQDHRQTDTQYF. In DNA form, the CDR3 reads TGCGCCAGCAGCCAAGACCATCGTCAGACGGATACGCAGTATTTT.

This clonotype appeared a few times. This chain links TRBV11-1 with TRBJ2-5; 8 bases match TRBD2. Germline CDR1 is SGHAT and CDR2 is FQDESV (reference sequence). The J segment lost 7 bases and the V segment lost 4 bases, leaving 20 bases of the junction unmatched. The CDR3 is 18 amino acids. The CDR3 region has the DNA TGTGCCAGCAGCTCACTCCGGGGGGGTAGCGCTGACGTAGGGACCCAGTACTTC. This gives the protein CASSSLRGGSADVGTQYF. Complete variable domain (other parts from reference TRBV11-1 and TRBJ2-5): EAEVAQSPRYKITEKSQAVAFWCDPISGHATLYWYRQILGQGPELLVQFQDESVVDDSQLPKDRFSAERLKGVDSTLKIQPAELGDSAMYLCASSSLRGGSADVGTQYFGPGTRLLVL.

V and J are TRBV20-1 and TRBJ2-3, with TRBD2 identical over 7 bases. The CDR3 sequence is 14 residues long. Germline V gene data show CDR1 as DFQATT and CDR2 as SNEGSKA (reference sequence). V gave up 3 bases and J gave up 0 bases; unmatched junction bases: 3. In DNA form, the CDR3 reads TGCAGTGCTAGTCGTAGCGGGAGCACAGATACGCAGTATTTT. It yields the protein CSASRSGSTDTQYF.

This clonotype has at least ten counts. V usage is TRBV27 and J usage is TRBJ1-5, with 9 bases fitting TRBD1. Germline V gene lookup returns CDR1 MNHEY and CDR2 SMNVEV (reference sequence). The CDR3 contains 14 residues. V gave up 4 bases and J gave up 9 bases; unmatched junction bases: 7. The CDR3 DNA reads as TGTGCCAGCAGTTCCACAGGGGGCGGGAGGCCCCAGCATTTT. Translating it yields CASSSTGGGRPQHF.

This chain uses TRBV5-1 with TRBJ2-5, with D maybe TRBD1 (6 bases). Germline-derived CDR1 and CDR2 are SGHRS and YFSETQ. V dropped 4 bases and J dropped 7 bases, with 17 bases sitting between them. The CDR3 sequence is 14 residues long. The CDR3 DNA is TGCGCCAGCAGCCAAGAACTACAGGGTGCGACCCAGTACTTC. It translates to CASSQELQGATQYF. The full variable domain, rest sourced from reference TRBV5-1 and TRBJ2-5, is KAGVTQTPRYLIKTRGQQVTLSCSPISGHRSVSWYQQTPGQGLQFLFEYFSETQRNKGNFPGRFSGRQFSNSRSEMNVSTLELGDSALYLCASSQELQGATQYFGPGTRLLVL.

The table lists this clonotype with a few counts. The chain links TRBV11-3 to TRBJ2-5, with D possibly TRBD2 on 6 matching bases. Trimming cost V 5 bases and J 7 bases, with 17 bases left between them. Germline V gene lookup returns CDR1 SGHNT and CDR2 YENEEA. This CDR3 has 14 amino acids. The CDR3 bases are TGTGCCAGCAGCCCCGAAGGCCCGCGGGGGACCCAGTACTTC. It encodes CASSPEGPRGTQYF.

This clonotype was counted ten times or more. Here the CDR3 DNA reads TGTGCCAGCAGCCAAGCCCCAGGTGGGGACACCGGGGAGCTGTTTTTT. Protein: CASSQAPGGDTGELFF. The V call is TRBV3-1, the J call TRBJ2-2; D is undetermined. V lost 1 base and J lost 3, with 12 bases in between. This CDR3 has 16 amino acids. Germline V CDR1 and CDR2: LGHDT, YNNKEL (reference sequence).

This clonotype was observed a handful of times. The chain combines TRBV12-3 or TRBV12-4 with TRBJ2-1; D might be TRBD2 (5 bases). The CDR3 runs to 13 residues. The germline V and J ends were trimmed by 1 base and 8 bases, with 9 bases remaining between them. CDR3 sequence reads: CASSLGVRDEQFF. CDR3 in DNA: TGTGCCAGCAGTTTAGGGGTGCGGGATGAGCAGTTCTTC.

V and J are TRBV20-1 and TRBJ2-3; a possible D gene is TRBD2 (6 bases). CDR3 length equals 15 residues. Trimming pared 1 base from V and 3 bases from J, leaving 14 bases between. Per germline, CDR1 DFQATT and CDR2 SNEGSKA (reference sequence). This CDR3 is CSARGSGAATDTQYF. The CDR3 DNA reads TGCAGTGCTAGAGGTAGCGGAGCCGCGACAGATACGCAGTATTTT.

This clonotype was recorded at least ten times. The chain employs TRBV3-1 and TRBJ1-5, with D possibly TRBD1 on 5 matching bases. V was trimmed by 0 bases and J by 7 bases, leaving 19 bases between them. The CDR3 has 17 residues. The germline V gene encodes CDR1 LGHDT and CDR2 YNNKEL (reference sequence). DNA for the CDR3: TGTGCCAGCAGCCAAGATGGGGGGAACAGTTTTCACCAGCCCCAGCATTTT. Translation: CASSQDGGNSFHQPQHF.

In DNA, the CDR3 is TGCGCCAGCAGCTTAGGACTAGCGGTAGAGGGTGAGCAGTTCTTC. It codes for CASSLGLAVEGEQFF. V gene TRBV5-1 combines with J gene TRBJ2-1; 10 bases map to TRBD2. V gave up 2 bases and J gave up 9 bases; unmatched junction bases: 8. CDR3 length: 15 amino acids. Germline assignment: CDR1 SGHRS and CDR2 YFSETQ.

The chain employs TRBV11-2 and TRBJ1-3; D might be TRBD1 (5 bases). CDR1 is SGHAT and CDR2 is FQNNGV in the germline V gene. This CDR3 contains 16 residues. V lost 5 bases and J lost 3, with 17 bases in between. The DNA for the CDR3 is TGTGCCAGCAGCCGGATCCGGGGCTCTCATGGAAACACCATATATTTT. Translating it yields CASSRIRGSHGNTIYF.

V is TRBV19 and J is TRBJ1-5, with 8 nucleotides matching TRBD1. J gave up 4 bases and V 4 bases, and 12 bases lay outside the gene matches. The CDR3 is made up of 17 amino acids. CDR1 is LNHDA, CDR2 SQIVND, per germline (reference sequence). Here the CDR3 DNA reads TGTGCCAGTAGTACCGGGGGTGGGACAGGATTAAATCAGCCCCAGCATTTT. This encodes CASSTGGGTGLNQPQHF.

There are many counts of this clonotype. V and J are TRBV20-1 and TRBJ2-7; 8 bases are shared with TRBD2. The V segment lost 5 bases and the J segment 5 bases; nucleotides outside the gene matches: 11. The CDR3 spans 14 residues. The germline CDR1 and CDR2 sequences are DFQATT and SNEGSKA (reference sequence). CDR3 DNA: TGCAGTGCTTCTGGGGCTAGCGGGCTCAACGAGCAGTACTTC. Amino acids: CSASGASGLNEQYF.

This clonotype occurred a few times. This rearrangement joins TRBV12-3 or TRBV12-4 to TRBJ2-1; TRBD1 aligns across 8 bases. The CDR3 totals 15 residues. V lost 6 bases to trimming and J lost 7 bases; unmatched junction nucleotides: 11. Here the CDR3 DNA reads TGTGCCAGCAGCCTCCAGGGACAGGTTGATAATGAGCAGTTCTTC. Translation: CASSLQGQVDNEQFF.

The CDR3 sequence is CASSTFDSTDTQYF. CDR3 DNA: TGTGCCAGCAGCACCTTTGATAGCACAGATACGCAGTATTTT. The chain has TRBV12-3 or TRBV12-4 and TRBJ2-3, with D hard to call. Trimming removed 6 bases at V and 0 bases at J, with 10 bases between. This CDR3 has 14 residues.

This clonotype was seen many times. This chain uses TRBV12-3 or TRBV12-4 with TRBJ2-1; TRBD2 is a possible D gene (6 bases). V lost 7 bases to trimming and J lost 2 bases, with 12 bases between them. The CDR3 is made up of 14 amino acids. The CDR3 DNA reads TGTGCCAGCACCCAACAGCGGGCCTACAATGAGCAGTTCTTC. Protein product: CASTQQRAYNEQFF.

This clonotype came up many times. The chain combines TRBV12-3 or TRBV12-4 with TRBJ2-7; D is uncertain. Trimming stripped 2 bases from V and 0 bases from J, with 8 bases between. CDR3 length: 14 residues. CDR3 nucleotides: TGTGCCAGCAGTTTATTGCCCAGCTCCTACGAGCAGTACTTC. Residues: CASSLLPSSYEQYF.

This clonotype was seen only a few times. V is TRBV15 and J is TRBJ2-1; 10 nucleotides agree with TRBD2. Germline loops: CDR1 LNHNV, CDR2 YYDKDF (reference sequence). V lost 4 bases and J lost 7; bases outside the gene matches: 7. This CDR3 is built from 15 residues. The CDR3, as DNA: TGTGCCACCAGCACCCTAGCGGGAGCTAGAAATGAGCAGTTCTTC. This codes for CATSTLAGARNEQFF.